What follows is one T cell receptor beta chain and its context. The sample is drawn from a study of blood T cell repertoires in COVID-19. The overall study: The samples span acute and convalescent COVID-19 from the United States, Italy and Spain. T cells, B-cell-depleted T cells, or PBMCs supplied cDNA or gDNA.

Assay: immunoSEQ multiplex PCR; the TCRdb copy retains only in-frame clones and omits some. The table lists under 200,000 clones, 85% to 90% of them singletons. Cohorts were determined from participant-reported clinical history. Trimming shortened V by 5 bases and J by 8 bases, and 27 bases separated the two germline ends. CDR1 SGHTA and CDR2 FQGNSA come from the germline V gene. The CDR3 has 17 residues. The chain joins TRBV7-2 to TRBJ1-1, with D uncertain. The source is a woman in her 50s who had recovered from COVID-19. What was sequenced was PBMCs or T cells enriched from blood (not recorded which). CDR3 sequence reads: CASSPLRGGSLGGEAFF. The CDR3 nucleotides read TGTGCCAGCAGCCCCCTTCGGGGTGGGTCCTTAGGAGGCGAAGCTTTCTTT.